This TCR beta chain was sequenced for a study of human T cells and chemical hapten exposure. Study overall: Each week of the roughly 23-week study, patients had diphenylcyclopropenone applied to the scalp.

TCRdb passed the RACE reads through MiXCR, listing each CDR3 protein once. The table includes some 99,000 distinct CDR3 sequences, roughly 9% detected once. The CDR3 is 15 residues long. Looked up from germline, CDR1 is SGDLS and CDR2 is YYNGEE. V gave up 4 bases and J gave up 5 bases; unmatched junction bases: 4. Time point in this sample: patch test 2, 6 weeks after DPC sensitization. Treatment given: therapeutic diphenylcyclopropenone sensitization with weekly scalp DPC. The sample holds many counts of this clonotype. Sequenced here: whole blood, sampled in connection with sensitization to the hapten diphenylcyclopropenone (DPC). The sequence was obtained from a woman aged 40 to 50 with alopecia areata. Some clones in this sample may be carry-over from other donors' samples. This chain connects TRBV9 to TRBJ2-5, with TRBD2 matching 14 bases. CDR3 in amino acids: CASSRTSGGLETQYF. Here the CDR3 DNA reads TGTGCCAGCAGCCGGACTAGCGGGGGGTTGGAGACCCAGTACTTC. The entire variable domain, with the rest obtained from reference TRBV9 and TRBJ2-5, is as follows: DSGVTQTPKHLITATGQRVTLRCSPRSGDLSVYWYQQSLDQGLQFLIQYYNGEERAKGNILERFSAQQFPDLHSELNLSSLELGDSALYFCASSRTSGGLETQYFGPGTRLLVL.